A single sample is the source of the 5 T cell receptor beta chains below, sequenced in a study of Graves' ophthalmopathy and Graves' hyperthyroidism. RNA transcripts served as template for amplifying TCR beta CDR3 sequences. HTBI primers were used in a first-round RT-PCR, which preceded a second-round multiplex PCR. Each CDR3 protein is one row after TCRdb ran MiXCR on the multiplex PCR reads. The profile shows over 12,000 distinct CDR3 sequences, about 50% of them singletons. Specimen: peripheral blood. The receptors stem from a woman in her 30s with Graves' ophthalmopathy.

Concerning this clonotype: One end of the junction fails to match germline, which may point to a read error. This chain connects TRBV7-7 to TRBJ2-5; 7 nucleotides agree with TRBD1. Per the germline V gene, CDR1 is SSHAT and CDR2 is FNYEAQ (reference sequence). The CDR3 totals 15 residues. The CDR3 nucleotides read TGTGCTAGCAGCTTAGCTAGGGGGCCTCAAGAGACCCAGTACTTC. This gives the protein CASSLARGPQETQYF.

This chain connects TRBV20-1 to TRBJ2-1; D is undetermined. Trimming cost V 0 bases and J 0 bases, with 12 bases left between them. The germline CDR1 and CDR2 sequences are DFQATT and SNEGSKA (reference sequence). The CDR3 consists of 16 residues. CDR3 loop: CSARDMGRNSYNEQFF. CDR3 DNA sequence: TGCAGTGCTAGAGATATGGGCCGCAACTCCTACAATGAGCAGTTCTTC.

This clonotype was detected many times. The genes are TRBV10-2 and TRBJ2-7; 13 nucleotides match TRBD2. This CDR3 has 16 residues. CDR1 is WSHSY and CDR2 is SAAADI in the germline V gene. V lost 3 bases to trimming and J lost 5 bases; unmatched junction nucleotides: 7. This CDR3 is CASSDRGLAGVNEQYF. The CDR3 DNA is TGCGCCAGCAGTGACCGAGGACTAGCGGGAGTGAACGAGCAGTACTTC.

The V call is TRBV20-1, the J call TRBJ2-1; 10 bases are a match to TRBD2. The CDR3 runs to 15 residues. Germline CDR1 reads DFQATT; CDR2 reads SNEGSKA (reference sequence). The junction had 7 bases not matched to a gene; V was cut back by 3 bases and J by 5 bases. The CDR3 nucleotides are TGCAGTGCTAGCAAGGGACTAGCGAGCAACAATGAGCAGTTCTTC. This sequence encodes CSASKGLASNNEQFF.

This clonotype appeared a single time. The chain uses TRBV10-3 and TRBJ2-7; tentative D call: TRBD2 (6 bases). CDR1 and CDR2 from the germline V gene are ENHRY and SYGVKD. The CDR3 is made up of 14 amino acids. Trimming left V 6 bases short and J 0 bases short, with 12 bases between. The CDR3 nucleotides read TGTGCCATCAGGGAAGGGACTGGCTCCTACGAGCAGTACTTC. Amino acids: CAIREGTGSYEQYF.